A single sample gave rise to the 32 T cell receptor beta chains below, sequenced in a study of cytomegalovirus exposure and HLA in healthy donors. The primer mix had 60 Vbeta and 13 Jbeta primers. Produced via immunoSEQ multiplex PCR; TCRdb's table is partial and in-frame only. The sample consists of 120,000 to 150,000 clones, around 80% of them appearing once. Sample: PBMCs. The receptors shown here come from a boy younger than 10 in good health and CMV-seronegative.

The chain has TRBV6-4 and TRBJ2-3; D may be TRBD2 (6 bases). Germline V lookup: CDR1 MRHNA, CDR2 SNTAGT. This CDR3 has 15 amino acids. The V end lost 4 bases, the J end lost 2 bases, and 13 bases lay between the germline ends. Here the CDR3 reads CASSATGLPTDTQYF. The CDR3 coding sequence is TGTGCCAGCAGTGCAACGGGACTGCCCACAGATACGCAGTATTTT.

The table lists this clone with a few counts. The rearrangement joins TRBV5-6 to TRBJ1-1; a weak D match, TRBD1 (5 bases). CDR1 and CDR2 (germline): SGHDT, YYEEEE. Trimming removed 4 bases at V and 5 bases at J, with 9 bases between. There are 12 residues in the CDR3. The CDR3 coding sequence is TGTGCCAGCAGCAATAGACAGACTGAAGCTTTCTTT. Protein: CASSNRQTEAFF. The entire variable domain, with the rest obtained from reference TRBV5-6 and TRBJ1-1, is as follows: DAGVTQSPTHLIKTRGQQVTLRCSPKSGHDTVSWYQQALGQGPQFIFQYYEEEERQRGNFPDRFSGHQFPNYSSELNVNALLLGDSALYLCASSNRQTEAFFGQGTRLTVV.

This clone was picked up a small number of times. V gene TRBV7-2 combines with J gene TRBJ2-7; 9 bases line up with TRBD1. V was pared by 4 bases and J by 3 bases, with 4 bases of the junction left unmatched. Germline V gene lookup returns CDR1 SGHTA and CDR2 FQGNSA. The CDR3 is made up of 14 amino acids. CDR3 DNA: TGTGCCAGCAGCTACCGGGACAGGGTCTACGAGCAGTACTTC. Translation gives CASSYRDRVYEQYF. The whole variable domain, remainder taken from reference TRBV7-2 and TRBJ2-7, is GAGVSQSPSNKVTEKGKDVELRCDPISGHTALYWYRQSLGQGLEFLIYFQGNSAPDKSGLPSDRFSAERTGGSVSTLTIQRTQQEDSAVYLCASSYRDRVYEQYFGPGTRLTVT.

V and J are TRBV4-1 and TRBJ1-6, with D uncertain. This CDR3 spans 16 amino acids. From germline, CDR1 is MGHRA and CDR2 YSYEKL. The ends were cut back, 0 bases at V and 8 bases at J, with 14 bases in the middle. The CDR3 sequence is CASSQDLARRDSPLHF. The DNA of the CDR3 is TGCGCCAGCAGCCAAGATTTGGCACGGCGGGATTCACCCCTCCACTTT.

A single count supports this clone. This chain uses TRBV27 with TRBJ1-6; 7 bases agree with TRBD1. Trimming at V came to 5 bases and at J to 10 bases, leaving 14 bases not matched to a gene. This CDR3 comprises 16 residues. The V gene's germline CDR1 is MNHEY and CDR2 SMNVEV (reference sequence). The CDR3 loop is CASSGPVTGTGSPLHF. CDR3 nucleotides: TGTGCCAGCAGTGGCCCCGTGACAGGGACCGGATCACCCCTCCACTTT.

The CDR3 bases are TGTGCCATCAGTGGGCAGGGGGCCTACGAGCAGTACTTC. Translation: CAISGQGAYEQYF. V is TRBV10-3 and J is TRBJ2-7, with TRBD1 matching 7 bases. The trim removed 4 bases at V and 2 bases at J, leaving 2 bases unmatched. Germline assignment: CDR1 ENHRY and CDR2 SYGVKD. The CDR3 length is 13 residues.

This rearrangement joins TRBV29-1 to TRBJ2-7, with 9 bases lining up with TRBD1. Per the germline V gene, CDR1 is SQVTM and CDR2 is ANQGSEA. V lost 3 bases and J lost 0; bases outside the gene matches: 3. CDR3 length: 14 residues. The CDR3 coding sequence is TGCAGCGTTGATATGGGACAGGGCTCCTACGAGCAGTACTTC. Amino acids: CSVDMGQGSYEQYF.

This chain connects TRBV7-2 to TRBJ2-5; 7 positions match TRBD2. This CDR3 has 14 residues. V was pared by 2 bases and J by 5 bases, with 5 bases of the junction left unmatched. Germline lookup yields CDR1 SGHTA and CDR2 FQGNSA. The CDR3 here is CASSLTAGRETQYF. The CDR3 DNA reads as TGTGCCAGCAGCTTAACAGCGGGACGGGAGACCCAGTACTTC. Together with reference TRBV7-2 and TRBJ2-5, the CDR3 gives the full variable domain: GAGVSQSPSNKVTEKGKDVELRCDPISGHTALYWYRQSLGQGLEFLIYFQGNSAPDKSGLPSDRFSAERTGGSVSTLTIQRTQQEDSAVYLCASSLTAGRETQYFGPGTRLLVL.

Comments on this clone: The same CDR3 is also encoded by other DNA sequences in this sample. V usage is TRBV27 and J usage is TRBJ2-7; a weak D match, TRBD1 (5 bases). V dropped 6 bases and J dropped 4 bases, with 10 bases sitting between them. Germline V gene data show CDR1 as MNHEY and CDR2 as SMNVEV (reference sequence). CDR3 length: 12 amino acids. CDR3 DNA sequence: TGTGCCAGCAGCTCCCAGGGTTACGAGCAGTACTTC. Protein product: CASSSQGYEQYF.

The chain joins TRBV4-1 to TRBJ2-3, with TRBD2 identical over 9 bases. The CDR3 sequence is 17 residues long. CDR1 and CDR2 (germline): MGHRA, YSYEKL. Trimming at V came to 1 base and at J to 5 bases, leaving 10 bases not matched to a gene. The chain's CDR3 is CASSQGYGGGGQDTQYF. The CDR3, as DNA: TGCGCCAGCAGCCAAGGGTACGGCGGGGGGGGCCAAGATACGCAGTATTTT.

This chain links TRBV11-2 with TRBJ2-7, with 7 bases identical to TRBD1. Germline V gives CDR1 SGHAT, CDR2 FQNNGV. Losses at the gene ends were 0 bases for V and 1 base for J; bases not matched to a gene: 3. There are 15 residues in the CDR3. CDR3 sequence: CASSLDPGQSYEQYF. The CDR3 bases are TGTGCCAGCAGCTTAGATCCGGGACAGTCCTACGAGCAGTACTTC.

This clone was seen a handful of times. V and J are TRBV7-2 and TRBJ2-7, with a possible D match to TRBD2 (5 bases). V was pared by 5 bases and J by 7 bases, with 18 bases between. This CDR3 region has 14 residues. CDR1 and CDR2 from the germline V gene are SGHTA and FQGNSA. DNA of the CDR3: TGTGCCAGCAGCCGAGGGCGGCGGTCATTGGAGCAGTACTTC. This sequence encodes CASSRGRRSLEQYF.

The rearrangement uses TRBV7-8 and TRBJ2-1; D possibly corresponds to TRBD2 (5 bases). With 5 bases removed from V and 2 bases from J, the gap between germline ends came to 25 bases. Germline values: CDR1 SGHVS, CDR2 FQNEAQ. This CDR3 has 19 amino acids. This CDR3 reads CASSGGRGPPRAAYNEQFF. CDR3 sequence (DNA): TGTGCCAGCAGCGGAGGACGGGGTCCCCCTCGGGCTGCCTACAATGAGCAGTTCTTC.

This chain links TRBV7-2 with TRBJ2-1; TRBD2 is a possible D gene (6 bases). Germline values: CDR1 SGHTA, CDR2 FQGNSA. Trimming pared 5 bases from V and 0 bases from J, leaving 11 bases between. The CDR3 sequence is 15 residues long. The CDR3 sequence is CASSDMRGSYNEQFF. CDR3 nucleotide sequence: TGTGCCAGCAGCGACATGCGGGGCTCCTACAATGAGCAGTTCTTC.

This chain uses TRBV2 with TRBJ1-6, with TRBD1 matching 7 bases. CDR3 length: 15 residues. The germline V gene encodes CDR1 SNHLY and CDR2 FYNNEI. The junction had 8 bases not matched to a gene; V was cut back by 6 bases and J by 6 bases. CDR3 loop: CASRHNRGSNSPLHF. The CDR3 nucleotides read TGTGCCAGCAGGCATAACAGGGGATCTAATTCACCCCTCCACTTT.

As DNA, the CDR3 is TGTGCCAGCAGCCGGGACAGGGGGCTTAAAAACATTCAGTACTTC. Translating gives CASSRDRGLKNIQYF. The V gene is TRBV6-5, the J gene TRBJ2-4; the match to TRBD1 covers 12 bases. V was pared by 6 bases and J by 4 bases, with 4 bases of the junction left unmatched. This CDR3 comprises 15 residues. Germline V gene sequence: CDR1 MNHEY, CDR2 SVGAGI.

The genes are TRBV4-1 and TRBJ1-6; D is possibly TRBD1 (6 bases). Germline V lookup: CDR1 MGHRA, CDR2 YSYEKL. V was cut by 3 bases and J by 3 bases, with 18 bases left in between. This CDR3 comprises 18 residues. DNA of the CDR3: TGCGCCAGCAGCCACCCTAGGACAGAGGGCAACTATAATTCACCCCTCCACTTT. It yields the protein CASSHPRTEGNYNSPLHF.

V gene TRBV6-5 combines with J gene TRBJ1-2, with unresolved D. V lost 7 bases to trimming and J lost 7 bases, with 10 bases between them. Germline-derived CDR1 and CDR2 are MNHEY and SVGAGI. The CDR3 has 11 amino acids. The CDR3 is CASKRAGGYTF. The CDR3 DNA is TGTGCCAGCAAGAGGGCTGGTGGCTACACCTTC.

This clone was detected only once. The CDR3, as DNA: TGCAGTGGGGACACACAAGAGACCCAGTACTTC. The encoded protein is CSGDTQETQYF. The chain employs TRBV20-1 and TRBJ2-5; a possible D gene is TRBD1 (6 bases). Trimming removed 7 bases from V and 2 bases from J, with 8 bases in between. The germline CDR1 and CDR2 sequences are DFQATT and SNEGSKA (reference sequence). This CDR3 comprises 11 residues.

The chain recombines TRBV2 with TRBJ1-4; D not resolved. Trimming shortened V by 4 bases and J by 3 bases, and 9 bases separated the two germline ends. CDR3 size: 14 residues. Germline V CDR1 and CDR2: SNHLY, FYNNEI. For the CDR3, the DNA is TGTGCCAGCAGTGCTCTTTCTGCTAATGAAAAACTGTTTTTT. Translated: CASSALSANEKLFF.

The rearrangement joins TRBV5-4 to TRBJ1-1; 8 bases line up with TRBD1. J was trimmed by 4 bases and V by 4 bases; bases with no gene match: 9. Germline assignment: CDR1 SGHNT and CDR2 YYREEE (reference sequence). CDR3 length: 15 residues. CDR3 loop: CASSPDQGAGTEAFF. In DNA, the CDR3 is TGTGCCAGCAGCCCCGATCAGGGGGCGGGCACTGAAGCTTTCTTT.

This sequence joins TRBV4-2 and TRBJ2-3, with TRBD2 matching over 8 bases. This CDR3 spans 17 amino acids. Unmatched junction bases numbered 7, after V lost 1 base and J lost 1 base. Germline CDR1 reads LGHNA; CDR2 reads YNFKEQ. CDR3 DNA sequence: TGTGCCAGCAGCCAAGTAACAGCGGGGGTTGGCACAGATACGCAGTATTTT. Amino acids: CASSQVTAGVGTDTQYF.

This rearrangement joins TRBV5-4 to TRBJ1-6; tentative D call: TRBD1 (6 bases). V shed 5 bases and J shed 7 bases, with 13 bases lying between them. This CDR3 contains 14 residues. Germline V gives CDR1 SGHNT, CDR2 YYREEE (reference sequence). The CDR3 nucleotides are TGTGCCAGCAGGTCAGGGGTCGCGAATTCACCCCTCCACTTT. It specifies CASRSGVANSPLHF.

The CDR3 DNA is TGTGCCAGCTCACCGGGGGGGAGCACAGATACGCAGTATTTT. The encoded protein is CASSPGGSTDTQYF. The chain has TRBV18 and TRBJ2-3; 7 nucleotides match TRBD2. In germline, CDR1 is KGHSH, CDR2 LQKENI. The trim removed 3 bases at V and 0 bases at J, leaving 0 bases unmatched. The CDR3 has 14 residues. The whole variable domain, filled in from reference TRBV18 and TRBJ2-3, reads NAGVMQNPRHLVRRRGQEARLRCSPMKGHSHVYWYRQLPEEGLKFMVYLQKENIIDESGMPKERFSAEFPKEGPSILRIQQVVRGDSAAYFCASSPGGSTDTQYFGPGTRLTVL.

The chain employs TRBV29-1 and TRBJ1-5, with D possibly TRBD1 on 5 matching bases. V gave up 7 bases and J gave up 6 bases, with 19 bases separating them. Germline lookup yields CDR1 SQVTM and CDR2 ANQGSEA. The CDR3 has 14 residues. The chain's CDR3 is CSARPGDGGQPQHF. The CDR3, as DNA: TGCAGCGCGAGGCCGGGGGATGGGGGTCAGCCCCAGCATTTT.

The rearrangement uses TRBV9 and TRBJ2-2; D possibly corresponds to TRBD2 (6 bases). V was trimmed by 9 bases and J by 7 bases, leaving 19 bases between them. This CDR3 contains 14 residues. Germline V gene lookup returns CDR1 SGDLS and CDR2 YYNGEE. The DNA for the CDR3 is TGTGCCACCGCCCGCGGGACGGCGGGCGGGGAGCTGTTTTTT. Protein product: CATARGTAGGELFF.

This sequence joins TRBV29-1 and TRBJ1-1, with D tentatively TRBD1 (6 bases). Germline V lookup: CDR1 SQVTM, CDR2 ANQGSEA. There are 14 residues in the CDR3. CDR3 loop: CSSTTGDMNTEAFF. Here the CDR3 DNA reads TGCAGTTCCACGACAGGAGACATGAACACTGAAGCTTTCTTT.

The chain combines TRBV19 with TRBJ2-3; 8 nucleotides line up with TRBD2. Germline V gives CDR1 LNHDA, CDR2 SQIVND (reference sequence). V trimming: 3 bases; J trimming: 3 bases; junction bases outside the gene matches: 2. CDR3 size: 14 residues. DNA of the CDR3: TGTGCCAGTAGTATCACGGGGGGGACAGATACGCAGTATTTT. It codes for CASSITGGTDTQYF.

The V call is TRBV1, the J call TRBJ2-2; the D call in the table, TRBD2, was not verified against the DNA. TRBV1 is a pseudogene locus. The CDR3 contains 17 residues. CDR3 in DNA: TGCACCAGCAGCCAAGAACGGCTAGCGGGGGGAACCGGGGAGCTGTTTTTT. Residues: CTSSQERLAGGTGELFF.

This chain joins TRBV18 and TRBJ2-7; 7 positions agree with TRBD1. The CDR3 is 16 residues long. V was clipped by 2 bases and J by 0 bases; unmatched bases: 7. Germline V lookup: CDR1 KGHSH, CDR2 LQKENI. The CDR3 sequence: CASSPERDRLSYEQYF. The DNA for the CDR3 is TGTGCCAGCTCACCAGAACGGGACAGACTCTCCTACGAGCAGTACTTC. The whole variable domain, remainder taken from reference TRBV18 and TRBJ2-7, is NAGVMQNPRHLVRRRGQEARLRCSPMKGHSHVYWYRQLPEEGLKFMVYLQKENIIDESGMPKERFSAEFPKEGPSILRIQQVVRGDSAAYFCASSPERDRLSYEQYFGPGTRLTVT.

The chain joins TRBV28 to TRBJ2-7; TRBD1 is a possible D gene (5 bases). In germline, CDR1 is MDHEN, CDR2 SYDVKM. This CDR3 has 17 residues. V was shortened by 7 bases and J by 8 bases, with 30 bases between the two germline ends. The CDR3 sequence: CASTPLMGPETRPQQYF. Here the CDR3 DNA reads TGTGCCAGCACCCCGCTTATGGGGCCCGAAACTCGACCGCAGCAGTACTTC.

The chain is built from TRBV6-5 and TRBJ2-2; 7 nucleotides align to TRBD2. The length of the CDR3 is 12 residues. Losses at the gene ends were 8 bases for V and 8 bases for J; bases not matched to a gene: 5. In germline, CDR1 is MNHEY, CDR2 SVGAGI. The CDR3 DNA sequence: TGTGCCAGCTACAGACTAGCTGGGGAGCTGTTTTTT. Encoded protein: CASYRLAGELFF.